The table lists the clone carrying this T cell receptor beta chain with many counts. TCR beta VDJ and CDR3 profiling used genomic DNA as template. TCRdb itself ran the reads through MiXCR, one entry per CDR3 protein. The sample has around 150,000 distinct CDR3 sequences; around 40% are singletons. This record comes from a study of CD8+CD57+ T cells in acquired aplastic anemia. The CDR3 is 15 residues long. Per the germline V gene, CDR1 is DFQATT and CDR2 is SNEGSKA (reference sequence). Losses at the gene ends were 3 bases for V and 5 bases for J; bases not matched to a gene: 8. The sequence was obtained from a human donor in good health. J is TRBJ2-1 and V is TRBV20-1; the match to TRBD2 covers 9 bases. The sample taken for sequencing was sorted CD4+, CD8+, or CD8+CD57+ T cells (not recorded which) from PBMCs. The CDR3 coding sequence is TGCAGTGCTAGTGTAAGCGGGAGGACCCACAATGAGCAGTTCTTC. This sequence encodes CSASVSGRTHNEQFF.